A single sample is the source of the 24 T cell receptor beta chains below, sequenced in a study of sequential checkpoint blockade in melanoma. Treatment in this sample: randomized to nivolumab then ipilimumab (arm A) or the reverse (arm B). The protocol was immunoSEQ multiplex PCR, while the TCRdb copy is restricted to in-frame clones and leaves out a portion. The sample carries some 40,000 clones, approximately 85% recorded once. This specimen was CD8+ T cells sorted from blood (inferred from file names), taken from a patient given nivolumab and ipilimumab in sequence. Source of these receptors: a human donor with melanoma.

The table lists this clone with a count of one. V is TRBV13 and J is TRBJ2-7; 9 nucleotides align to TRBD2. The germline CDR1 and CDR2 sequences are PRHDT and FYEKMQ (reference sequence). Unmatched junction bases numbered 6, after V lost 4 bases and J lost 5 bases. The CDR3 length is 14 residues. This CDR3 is CASSSGGRANEQYF. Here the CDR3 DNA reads TGTGCCAGCAGCTCCGGCGGGAGGGCCAACGAGCAGTACTTC. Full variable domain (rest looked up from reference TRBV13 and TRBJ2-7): AAGVIQSPRHLIKEKRETATLKCYPIPRHDTVYWYQQGPGQDPQFLISFYEKMQSDKGSIPDRFSAQQFSDYHSELNMSSLELGDSALYFCASSSGGRANEQYFGPGTRLTVT.

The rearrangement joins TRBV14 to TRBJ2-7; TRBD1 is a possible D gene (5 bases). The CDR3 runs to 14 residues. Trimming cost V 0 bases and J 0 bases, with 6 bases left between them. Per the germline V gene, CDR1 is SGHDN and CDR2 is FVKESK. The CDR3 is CASSQDTGSYEQYF. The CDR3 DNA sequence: TGTGCCAGCAGCCAAGATACAGGCTCCTACGAGCAGTACTTC.

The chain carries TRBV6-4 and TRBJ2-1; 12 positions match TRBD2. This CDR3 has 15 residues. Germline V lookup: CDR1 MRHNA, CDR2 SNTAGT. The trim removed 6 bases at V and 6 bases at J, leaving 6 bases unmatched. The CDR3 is CASSDLAGGPNEQFF. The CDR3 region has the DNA TGTGCCAGCAGCGATCTAGCGGGGGGGCCCAATGAGCAGTTCTTC.

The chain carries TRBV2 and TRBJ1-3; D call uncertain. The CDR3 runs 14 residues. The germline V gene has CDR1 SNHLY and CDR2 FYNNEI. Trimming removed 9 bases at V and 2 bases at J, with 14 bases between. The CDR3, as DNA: TGTGCCAGTGAGTCGGTCCCCGCTGGAAACACCATATATTTT. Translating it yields CASESVPAGNTIYF.

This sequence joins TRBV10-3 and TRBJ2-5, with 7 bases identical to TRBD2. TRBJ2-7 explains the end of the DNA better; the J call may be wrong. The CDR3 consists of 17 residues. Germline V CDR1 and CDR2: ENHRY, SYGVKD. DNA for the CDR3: TGTGCCATCAGTGAGTCGACTCGGGTGGGAGGGCCCTACGAGCAGTACTTC. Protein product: CAISESTRVGGPYEQYF.

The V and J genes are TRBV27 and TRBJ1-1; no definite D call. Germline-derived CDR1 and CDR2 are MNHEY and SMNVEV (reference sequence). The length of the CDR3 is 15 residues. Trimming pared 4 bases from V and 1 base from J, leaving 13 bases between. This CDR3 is CASSYTIAGNTEAFF. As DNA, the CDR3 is TGTGCCAGCAGTTACACGATCGCAGGGAACACTGAAGCTTTCTTT.

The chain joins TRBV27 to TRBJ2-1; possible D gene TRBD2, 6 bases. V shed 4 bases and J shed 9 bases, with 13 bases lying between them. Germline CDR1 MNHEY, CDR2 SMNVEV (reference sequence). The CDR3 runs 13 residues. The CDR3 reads CASSSPLGGEQFF. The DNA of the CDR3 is TGTGCCAGCAGTTCCCCCCTGGGGGGTGAGCAGTTCTTC.

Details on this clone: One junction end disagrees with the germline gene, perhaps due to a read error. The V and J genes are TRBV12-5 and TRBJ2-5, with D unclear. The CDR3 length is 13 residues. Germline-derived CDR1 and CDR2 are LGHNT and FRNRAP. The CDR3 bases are TGTGCTAGTGGCGAAGGATACCAAGAGACTCAGTACTTC. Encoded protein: CASGEGYQETQYF.

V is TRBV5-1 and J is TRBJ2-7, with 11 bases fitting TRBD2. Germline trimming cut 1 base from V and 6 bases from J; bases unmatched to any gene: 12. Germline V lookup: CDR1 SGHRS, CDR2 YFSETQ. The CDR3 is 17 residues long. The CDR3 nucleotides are TGCGCCAGCAGCTTGTTTCTAGCGGGAGGAGTAGGTGGCGAGCAGTACTTC. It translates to CASSLFLAGGVGGEQYF.

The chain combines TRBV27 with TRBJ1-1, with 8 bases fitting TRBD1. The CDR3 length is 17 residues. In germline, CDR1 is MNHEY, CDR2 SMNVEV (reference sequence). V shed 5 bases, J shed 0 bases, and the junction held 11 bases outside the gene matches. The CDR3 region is CASSPTGGLGMNTEAFF. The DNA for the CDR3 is TGTGCCAGCAGTCCCACAGGGGGTTTGGGCATGAACACTGAAGCTTTCTTT.

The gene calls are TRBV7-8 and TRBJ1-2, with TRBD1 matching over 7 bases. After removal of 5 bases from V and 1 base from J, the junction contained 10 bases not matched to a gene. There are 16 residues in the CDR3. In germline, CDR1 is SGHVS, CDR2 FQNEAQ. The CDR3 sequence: CASSPDRTLLNYGYTF. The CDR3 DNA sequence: TGTGCCAGCAGCCCGGACAGGACTCTCCTTAACTATGGCTACACCTTC.

For the CDR3, the DNA is TGTGCCAGCACCTCCCCAGGGAATTTGAACACTGAAGCTTTCTTT. Translation gives CASTSPGNLNTEAFF. The gene calls are TRBV6-5 and TRBJ1-1; possible D gene TRBD1, 5 bases. The length of the CDR3 is 15 residues. The germline V gene has CDR1 MNHEY and CDR2 SVGAGI. Trimming removed 7 bases from V and 0 bases from J, with 15 bases in between.

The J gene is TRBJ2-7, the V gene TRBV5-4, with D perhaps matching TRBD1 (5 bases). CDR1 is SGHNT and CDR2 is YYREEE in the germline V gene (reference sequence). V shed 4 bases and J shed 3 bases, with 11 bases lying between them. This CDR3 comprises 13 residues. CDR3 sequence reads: CASSLGEGYEQYF. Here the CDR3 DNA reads TGTGCCAGCAGCCTAGGGGAAGGCTACGAGCAGTACTTC.

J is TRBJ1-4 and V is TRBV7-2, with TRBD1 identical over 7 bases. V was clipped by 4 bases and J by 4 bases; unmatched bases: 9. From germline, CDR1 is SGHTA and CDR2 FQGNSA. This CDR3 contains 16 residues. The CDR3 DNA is TGTGCCAGCAGCTACGAGACAGGGATTTATAATGAAAAACTGTTTTTT. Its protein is CASSYETGIYNEKLFF.

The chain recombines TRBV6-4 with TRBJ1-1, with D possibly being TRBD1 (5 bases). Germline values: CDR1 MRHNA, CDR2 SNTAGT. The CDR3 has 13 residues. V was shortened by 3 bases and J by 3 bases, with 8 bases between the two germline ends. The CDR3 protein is CASSDDSYTEAFF. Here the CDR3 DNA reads TGTGCCAGCAGTGATGACAGTTACACTGAAGCTTTCTTT.

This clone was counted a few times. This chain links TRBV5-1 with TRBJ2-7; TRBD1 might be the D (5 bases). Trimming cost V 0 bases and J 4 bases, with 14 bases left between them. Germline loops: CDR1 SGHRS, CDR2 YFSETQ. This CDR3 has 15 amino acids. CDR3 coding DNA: TGCGCCAGCAGCTTGGCAAGGGGCGCCGGGTACGAGCAGTACTTC. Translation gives CASSLARGAGYEQYF.

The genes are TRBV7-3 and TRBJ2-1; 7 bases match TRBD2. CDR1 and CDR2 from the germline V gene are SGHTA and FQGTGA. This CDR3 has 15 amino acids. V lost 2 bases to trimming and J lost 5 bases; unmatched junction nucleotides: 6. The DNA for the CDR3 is TGTGCCAGCAGCTTAGCGGGAGCTCTACACAATGAGCAGTTCTTC. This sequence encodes CASSLAGALHNEQFF.

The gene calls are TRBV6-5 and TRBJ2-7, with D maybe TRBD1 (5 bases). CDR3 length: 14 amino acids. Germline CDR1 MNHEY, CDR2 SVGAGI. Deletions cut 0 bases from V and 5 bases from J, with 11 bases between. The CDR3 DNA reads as TGTGCCAGCAGTTACTCAGGCAGGGTCAACGAGCAGTACTTC. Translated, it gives CASSYSGRVNEQYF.

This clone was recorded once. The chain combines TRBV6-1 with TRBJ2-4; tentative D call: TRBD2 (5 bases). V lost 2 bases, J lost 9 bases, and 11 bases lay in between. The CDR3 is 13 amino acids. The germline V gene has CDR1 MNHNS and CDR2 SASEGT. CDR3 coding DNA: TGTGCCAGCAGTGAATCGGGGTTAGGCATTCAGTACTTC. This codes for CASSESGLGIQYF.

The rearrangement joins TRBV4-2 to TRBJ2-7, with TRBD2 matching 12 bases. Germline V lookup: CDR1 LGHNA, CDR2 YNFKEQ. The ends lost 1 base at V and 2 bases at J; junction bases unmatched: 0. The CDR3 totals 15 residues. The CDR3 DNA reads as TGTGCCAGCAGCCAAGGGACTAGCGGGACCTACGAGCAGTACTTC. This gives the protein CASSQGTSGTYEQYF.

The CDR3 DNA reads as TGCGCCAGCAGCCAATATCAGGGGGCGAACACTGAAGCTTTCTTT. Translating it yields CASSQYQGANTEAFF. V is TRBV4-1 and J is TRBJ1-1, with TRBD1 matching 8 bases. This CDR3 spans 15 amino acids. Germline V gives CDR1 MGHRA, CDR2 YSYEKL. Trimming took 2 bases from V and 1 from J; bases not matched to a gene: 3.

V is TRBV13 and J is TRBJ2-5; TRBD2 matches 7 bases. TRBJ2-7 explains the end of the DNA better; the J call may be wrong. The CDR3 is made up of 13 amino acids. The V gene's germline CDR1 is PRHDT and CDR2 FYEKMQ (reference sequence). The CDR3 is CASSNWGGYEQYF. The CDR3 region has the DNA TGTGCCAGCAGCAACTGGGGGGGATACGAGCAGTACTTC.

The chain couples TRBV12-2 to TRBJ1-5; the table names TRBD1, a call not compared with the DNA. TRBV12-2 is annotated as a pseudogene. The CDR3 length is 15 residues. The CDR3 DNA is TGTGCAAGTCGCTTAGGACAATATAGCAATCAGCCCCAGCATTTT. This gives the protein CASRLGQYSNQPQHF.

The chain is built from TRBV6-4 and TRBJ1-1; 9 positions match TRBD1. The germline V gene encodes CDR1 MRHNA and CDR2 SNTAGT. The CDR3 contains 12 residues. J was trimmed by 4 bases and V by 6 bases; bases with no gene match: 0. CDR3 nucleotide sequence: TGTGCCAGCAGGGGACAGGGCACTGAAGCTTTCTTT. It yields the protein CASRGQGTEAFF.